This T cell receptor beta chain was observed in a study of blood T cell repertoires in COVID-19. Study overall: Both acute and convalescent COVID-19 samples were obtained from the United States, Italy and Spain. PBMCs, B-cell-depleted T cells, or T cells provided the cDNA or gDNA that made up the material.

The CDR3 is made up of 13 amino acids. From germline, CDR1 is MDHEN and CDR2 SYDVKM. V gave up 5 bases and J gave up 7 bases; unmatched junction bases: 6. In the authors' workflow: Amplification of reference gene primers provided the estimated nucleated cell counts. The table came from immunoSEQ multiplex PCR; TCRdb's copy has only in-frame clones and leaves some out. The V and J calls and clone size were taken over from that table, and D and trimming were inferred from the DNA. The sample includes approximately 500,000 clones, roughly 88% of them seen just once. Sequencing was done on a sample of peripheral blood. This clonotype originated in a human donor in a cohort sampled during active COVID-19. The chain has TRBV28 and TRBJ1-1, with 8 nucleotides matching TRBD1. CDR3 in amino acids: CASSTGGTIEAFF. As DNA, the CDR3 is TGTGCCAGCAGTACAGGGGGGACTATTGAAGCTTTCTTT. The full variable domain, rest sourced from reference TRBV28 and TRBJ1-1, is DVKVTQSSRYLVKRTGEKVFLECVQDMDHENMFWYRQDPGLGLRLIYFSYDVKMKEKGDIPEGYSVSREKKERFSLILESASTNQTSMYLCASSTGGTIEAFFGQGTRLTVV.